This T cell receptor beta chain originates from a study of T-cell reconstitution after alpha-beta-depleted transplantation in children. In its sample, this clonotype was seen a few times. The target antigen is unknown. Findings of the study overall: Reportedly, roughly two months post-transplant, alpha-beta T cells arose from several hundred expanded graft clones. T-cell counts and diversity at one year post-transplant came mainly from newly produced T cells.

The authors prepared the TCRbeta library with unique molecular identifiers. TCRdb fed the PCR reads into MiXCR, producing one record per CDR3 protein. Of 130,000 to 150,000 distinct CDR3 sequences in the sample, around 10% were seen once. The specimen was PBMCs, mostly from graft donor cells, collected 180 days after TCRalphabeta/CD19-depleted stem cell transplant. This clonotype was obtained from a female patient between 2 and 15 years old who had a stem cell transplant for congenital amegakaryocytic thrombocytopenia, so the T cells may come from the graft donor.

The chain's CDR3 is CASSRGITNTGELFF. CDR3 nucleotides: TGTGCCAGCAGCAGAGGGATAACGAACACCGGGGAGCTGTTTTTT. The J gene is TRBJ2-2, the V gene TRBV3-1; D may be TRBD2 (5 bases). Trimming took off 5 bases at V and 0 bases at J, with 10 bases between the two ends. The CDR3 runs 15 residues. CDR1 is LGHDT and CDR2 is YNNKEL in the germline V gene (reference sequence).